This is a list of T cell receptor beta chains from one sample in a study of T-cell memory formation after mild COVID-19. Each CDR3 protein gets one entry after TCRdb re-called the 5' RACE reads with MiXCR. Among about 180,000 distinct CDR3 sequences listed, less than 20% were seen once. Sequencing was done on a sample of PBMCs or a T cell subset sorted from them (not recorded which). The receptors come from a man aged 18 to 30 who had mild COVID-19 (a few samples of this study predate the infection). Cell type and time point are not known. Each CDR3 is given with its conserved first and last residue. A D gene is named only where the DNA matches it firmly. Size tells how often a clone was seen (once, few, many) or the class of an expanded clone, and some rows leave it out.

CASSLMAGEETQYF TGCGCCAGCAGCTTGATGGCGGGGGAAGAGACCCAGTACTTC TRBJ2-5 TRBV5-1 few TRBD2
CSASPLGGMGGYTF TGCAGTGCTAGTCCCCTCGGGGGCATGGGTGGCTACACCTTC TRBJ1-2 TRBV20-1 - -
CASGQGIAEKLFF TGTGCCAGCGGACAGGGTATTGCGGAAAAACTGTTTTTT TRBJ1-4 TRBV6-5 few TRBD1
CASSSQAGGIETQYF TGTGCCAGCAGTTCTCAAGCGGGGGGGATTGAGACCCAGTACTTC TRBJ2-5 TRBV12-3/TRBV12-4 - TRBD2
CASSLGDGVYEQYF TGTGCCAGCAGCTTGGGGGACGGCGTCTACGAGCAGTACTTC TRBJ2-7 TRBV5-4 - -
CSAREVRGQETQYF TGCAGTGCTAGAGAGGTGCGGGGCCAAGAGACCCAGTACTTC TRBJ2-5 TRBV20-1 many -
CASSQTDRGIPFNEQFF TGCGCCAGCAGCCAGACTGACAGGGGCATACCGTTCAATGAGCAGTTCTTC TRBJ2-1 TRBV4-3 few TRBD1
CASNQLAGGPGGEQFF TGTGCCAGCAACCAACTAGCGGGGGGGCCGGGTGGTGAGCAGTTCTTC TRBJ2-1 TRBV3-1 few TRBD2
CASSLGPPVFDTEAFF TGTGCCAGCAGTTTAGGACCCCCGGTATTCGACACTGAAGCTTTCTTT TRBJ1-1 TRBV27 - -
CASSSQGDEAFF TGTGCCAGCAGTTCCCAAGGAGATGAAGCTTTCTTT TRBJ1-1 TRBV6-2/TRBV6-3 many -
CASIKGQTYGYTF TGTGCCAGCATCAAGGGGCAGACCTATGGCTACACCTTC TRBJ1-2 TRBV5-6 few -
CASSPRTGGISGANVLTF TGTGCCAGCAGCCCACGGACAGGGGGCATTTCTGGGGCCAACGTCCTGACTTTC TRBJ2-6 TRBV9 few TRBD1
CAWSVTEETQYF TGTGCCTGGAGTGTAACCGAAGAGACCCAGTACTTC TRBJ2-5 TRBV30 - -
CASSAFGTVGELFF TGTGCCAGCAGCGCCTTTGGGACAGTTGGGGAGCTGTTTTTT TRBJ2-2 TRBV2 - TRBD1
CASSLGAQGAGELFF TGTGCCAGCAGCTTGGGGGCACAGGGGGCCGGGGAGCTGTTTTTT TRBJ2-2 TRBV11-1 few TRBD1
CASRVGLVGVLDTQYF TGCGCCAGCAGGGTAGGACTAGTTGGGGTACTGGATACGCAGTATTTT TRBJ2-3 TRBV5-1 - TRBD2
CAISEKREPQETQYF TGTGCCATCAGTGAGAAGAGGGAGCCCCAAGAGACCCAGTACTTC TRBJ2-5 TRBV10-3 - -
CASSFPGPGASYEQYF TGCGCCAGCAGCTTCCCGGGCCCGGGGGCTTCATACGAGCAGTACTTC TRBJ2-7 TRBV5-1 - -
CASSPGLAGLSSYEQYF TGTGCCAGCAGCCCGGGACTAGCGGGGTTAAGCTCCTACGAGCAGTACTTC TRBJ2-7 TRBV27 few TRBD2
CATSRGRGETQYF TGTGCCACCAGCCGAGGAAGAGGGGAGACCCAGTACTTC TRBJ2-5 TRBV15 few -
CASSFLGRPETQYF TGTGCCAGCAGCTTTCTCGGCCGGCCAGAGACCCAGTACTTC TRBJ2-5 TRBV7-2 - -
CASSYSMVVNTEAFF TGTGCCAGCAGTTACTCGATGGTAGTGAACACTGAAGCTTTCTTT TRBJ1-1 TRBV6-5 - -
CASLEAGGVQETQYF TGCGCCAGCCTAGAGGCAGGGGGAGTCCAAGAGACCCAGTACTTC TRBJ2-5 TRBV10-2 many TRBD1
CASSLGQKNTEALF TGTGCCAGCTCATTGGGGCAAAAGAACACTGAAGCTTTATTT TRBJ1-1 TRBV18 - -
CASSYSDRAQPQHF TGTGCCAGCAGTTACTCGGACAGGGCCCAGCCCCAGCATTTT TRBJ1-5 TRBV6-6 few TRBD1
CASSSTTGRGYTF TGTGCCAGCAGTTCGACGACAGGGAGAGGCTACACCTTC TRBJ1-2 TRBV28 - TRBD1